The 20 T cell receptor beta chains presented below share a single source sample, sequenced in a study of vaccination and CD4 T cells after COVID-19. Treatment denoted: roughly 10-day PBMC culture with coronavirus spike peptide pools or control peptides (ViraFEST assay). Cultured CD4+ T cell DNA underwent sequencing with the Oncomine TCR Beta short-read assay. TCRdb reprocessed the PCR reads via MiXCR and lists one record per CDR3 protein. The profile shows 25,000 to 30,000 distinct CDR3 sequences, approximately 60% of them singletons. For these receptors, no antigen is known. Sequencing was performed on CD4+ T cells from blood, cultured in vitro, taken after SARS-CoV-2 vaccination. These TCRs come from a human donor who received a COVID-19 vaccine.

The chain links TRBV6-1 to TRBJ2-5; unclear D gene. CDR1 MNHNS and CDR2 SASEGT come from the germline V gene. This CDR3 comprises 11 residues. The V and J ends lost 7 bases and 4 bases respectively, with 7 bases between them. The CDR3 region is CASTGRETQYF. CDR3 bases: TGTGCCAGCACTGGCCGAGAGACCCAGTACTTC.

The chain recombines TRBV10-1 with TRBJ2-7; TRBD1 is a possible D gene (6 bases). Germline assignment: CDR1 WNHNN and CDR2 SYGVQD (reference sequence). Trimming took off 5 bases at V and 2 bases at J, with 25 bases between the two ends. This CDR3 is 18 amino acids long. The CDR3 loop is CASSSESGRTVLPYEQYF. The CDR3 DNA reads as TGCGCCAGCAGTTCCGAGTCAGGACGGACAGTTCTTCCCTACGAGCAGTACTTC.

The V and J genes are TRBV10-3 and TRBJ1-4; tentatively, D is TRBD1 (6 bases). With 2 bases removed from V and 11 bases from J, the gap between germline ends came to 15 bases. Germline V gene data show CDR1 as ENHRY and CDR2 as SYGVKD. The CDR3 consists of 14 residues. CDR3 in amino acids: CAISEAGTSEKLFF. CDR3 DNA: TGTGCCATCAGTGAGGCTGGGACAAGCGAGAAACTGTTTTTT.

This clonotype has just one count. This rearrangement joins TRBV2 to TRBJ2-7; D perhaps matches TRBD1 (5 bases). CDR1 and CDR2 from the germline V gene are SNHLY and FYNNEI. The CDR3 loop spans 14 amino acids. The V and J ends lost 4 bases and 6 bases respectively, with 16 bases between them. DNA of the CDR3: TGTGCCAGCAGTGGGGTCCAGGGTTGGTTCGAGCAGTACTTC. It is translated as CASSGVQGWFEQYF.

The chain uses TRBV7-9 and TRBJ2-3; TRBD2 matches at 8 bases. Germline V gives CDR1 SEHNR, CDR2 FQNEAQ (reference sequence). Unmatched junction bases numbered 7, after V lost 4 bases and J lost 4 bases. This CDR3 is 15 amino acids long. This chain's CDR3 is CASSSNRGGPDTQYF. The CDR3, as DNA: TGTGCCAGCAGCTCTAACCGGGGGGGGCCAGATACGCAGTATTTT.

This sequence joins TRBV5-8 and TRBJ2-5; 8 bases line up with TRBD2. The CDR3 consists of 20 residues. V lost 3 bases, J lost 5 bases, and 24 bases stayed unmatched. Germline CDR1 reads SGHTS; CDR2 reads YDEGEE. The CDR3 protein is CASSSHPPRTSLIGGETQYF. CDR3 DNA sequence: TGTGCCAGCAGCTCACACCCCCCTAGGACTAGCCTCATTGGGGGGGAGACCCAGTACTTC.

Only a few counts were recorded for this clonotype. The chain uses TRBV7-4 and TRBJ1-6, with D uncertain. The germline V gene encodes CDR1 SGHVT and CDR2 SQSDAQ. The germline V and J ends were trimmed by 5 bases and 2 bases, with 13 bases remaining between them. The CDR3 totals 16 residues. Written as DNA, the CDR3 is TGTGCCAGCAGCGTAGACCGCGGCGCCTATAATTCACCCCTCCACTTT. Amino acids: CASSVDRGAYNSPLHF. The full variable domain, rest sourced from reference TRBV7-4 and TRBJ1-6, is GAGVSQSPRYKVAKRGRDVALRCDSISGHVTLYWYRQTLGQGSEVLTYSQSDAQRDKSGRPSGRFSAERPERSVSTLKIQRTEQGDSAVYLCASSVDRGAYNSPLHFGNGTRLTVT.

The V gene is TRBV19, the J gene TRBJ1-5; 10 nucleotides line up with TRBD1. Germline CDR1 and CDR2: LNHDA and SQIVND (reference sequence). The CDR3 runs 15 residues. Trimming cost V 7 bases and J 6 bases; bases outside gene matches: 9. Here the CDR3 reads CASNLGQGDAQPQHF. In DNA form, the CDR3 reads TGTGCCAGTAACCTCGGACAGGGGGACGCTCAGCCCCAGCATTTT.

This rearrangement joins TRBV6-5 to TRBJ2-5; D remains unclear. Trimming stripped 0 bases from V and 5 bases from J, with 7 bases between. Germline assignment: CDR1 MNHEY and CDR2 SVGAGI. The length of the CDR3 is 13 residues. The CDR3 DNA sequence: TGTGCCAGCAGTTACTCGAGCCCGGAGACCCAGTACTTC. The encoded protein is CASSYSSPETQYF.

The count of this clonotype is one. The V gene is TRBV11-2, the J gene TRBJ2-5; D is uncertain. V was cut by 1 base and J by 5 bases, with 11 bases left in between. Looked up from germline, CDR1 is SGHAT and CDR2 is FQNNGV. CDR3 size: 14 residues. The CDR3 DNA is TGTGCCAGCAGCTTAGCCCCTCGGGCGGAGACCCAGTACTTC. Encoded protein: CASSLAPRAETQYF.

A few counts support this clonotype. The rearrangement links TRBV5-1 to TRBJ2-5; 8 bases match TRBD2. The CDR3 is 13 amino acids. V lost 3 bases, J lost 5 bases, and 3 bases stayed unmatched. Looked up from germline, CDR1 is SGHRS and CDR2 is YFSETQ. The CDR3: CASSSPGGETQYF. Written as DNA, the CDR3 is TGCGCCAGCAGCTCCCCGGGGGGGGAGACCCAGTACTTC. The full variable domain, rest sourced from reference TRBV5-1 and TRBJ2-5, is KAGVTQTPRYLIKTRGQQVTLSCSPISGHRSVSWYQQTPGQGLQFLFEYFSETQRNKGNFPGRFSGRQFSNSRSEMNVSTLELGDSALYLCASSSPGGETQYFGPGTRLLVL.

The gene calls are TRBV18 and TRBJ2-5, with 12 bases fitting TRBD2. The ends lost 3 bases at V and 5 bases at J; junction bases unmatched: 4. The CDR3 is made up of 15 amino acids. Germline lookup yields CDR1 KGHSH and CDR2 LQKENI. This CDR3 is CASSPTGTSGETQYF. As DNA, the CDR3 is TGTGCCAGCTCACCGACCGGGACTAGCGGGGAGACCCAGTACTTC.

This clonotype was seen only a few times. This chain uses TRBV28 with TRBJ1-2, with 7 positions matching TRBD1. Unmatched junction bases numbered 4, after V lost 5 bases and J lost 4 bases. The CDR3 sequence is 13 residues long. Germline CDR1 is MDHEN and CDR2 is SYDVKM. CDR3 residues: CASSLGTAYGYTF. The CDR3 DNA reads TGTGCCAGCAGTCTTGGGACAGCCTATGGCTACACCTTC.

The rearrangement joins TRBV12-3 or TRBV12-4 to TRBJ1-1; tentative D call: TRBD1 (6 bases). This CDR3 comprises 15 residues. Trimming cost V 3 bases and J 4 bases, with 15 bases left between them. The CDR3 bases are TGTGCCAGCAGTTTGTGGGGCTCGGGGGCCACTGAAGCTTTCTTT. It translates to CASSLWGSGATEAFF.

V usage is TRBV5-1 and J usage is TRBJ2-1; either TRBD1 or TRBD2 may fit D (6 bases each). Trimming left V 0 bases short and J 9 bases short, with 19 bases between. The CDR3 covers 16 residues. Germline V gives CDR1 SGHRS, CDR2 YFSETQ. The CDR3 DNA is TGCGCCAGCAGCTTGGTCGGGATTCCTGGAGGGGGTGAGCAGTTCTTC. Translation: CASSLVGIPGGGEQFF.

The genes are TRBV15 and TRBJ2-1, with D possibly called TRBD1 or TRBD2 (5 bases each). Germline V gene sequence: CDR1 LNHNV, CDR2 YYDKDF (reference sequence). This CDR3 has 13 amino acids. The ends were cut back, 3 bases at V and 4 bases at J, with 7 bases in the middle. Here the CDR3 DNA reads TGTGCCACCAGCAGGGGGGTATACAATGAGCAGTTCTTC. As protein: CATSRGVYNEQFF.

The rearrangement uses TRBV7-2 and TRBJ1-2; D ambiguous. The CDR3 is 15 residues long. V was cut by 6 bases and J by 6 bases, with 20 bases left in between. Per the germline V gene, CDR1 is SGHTA and CDR2 is FQGNSA. CDR3 sequence reads: CASSPSRAWGNGYTF. The CDR3 nucleotides read TGTGCCAGCAGTCCAAGCCGGGCGTGGGGAAATGGCTACACCTTC. The variable domain in full, with the rest retrieved from reference TRBV7-2 and TRBJ1-2, is GAGVSQSPSNKVTEKGKDVELRCDPISGHTALYWYRQSLGQGLEFLIYFQGNSAPDKSGLPSDRFSAERTGGSVSTLTIQRTQQEDSAVYLCASSPSRAWGNGYTFGSGTRLTVV.

This chain joins TRBV30 and TRBJ1-5, with D perhaps TRBD1 (5 bases). This CDR3 is built from 14 residues. Trimming removed 0 bases from V and 4 bases from J, with 10 bases in between. Per the germline V gene, CDR1 is GTSNPN and CDR2 is SVGIG (reference sequence). The chain's CDR3 is CAWSVLRVNQPQHF. DNA for the CDR3: TGTGCCTGGAGTGTACTCAGGGTAAATCAGCCCCAGCATTTT. Looking up the rest from reference TRBV30 and TRBJ1-5 gives the full variable domain: SQTIHQWPATLVQPVGSPLSLECTVEGTSNPNLYWYRQAAGRGLQLLFYSVGIGQISSEVPQNLSASRPQDRQFILSSKKLLLSDSGFYLCAWSVLRVNQPQHFGDGTRLSIL.

V is TRBV3-1 and J is TRBJ2-5; maybe TRBD1 (6 bases). The CDR3 consists of 16 residues. Between the trimmed V and J ends, which lost 4 bases and 2 bases, there was a span of 17 bases. CDR1 and CDR2 from the germline V gene are LGHDT and YNNKEL (reference sequence). The CDR3: CASSPIETGQQETQYF. The CDR3 DNA is TGTGCCAGCAGCCCGATAGAAACAGGACAGCAAGAGACCCAGTACTTC.

This sequence joins TRBV7-3 and TRBJ2-7; 7 nucleotides match TRBD1. The CDR3 consists of 15 residues. The V segment lost 10 bases and the J segment 4 bases; nucleotides outside the gene matches: 16. The germline CDR1 and CDR2 sequences are SGHTA and FQGTGA. CDR3 loop: CAIINRGLGPYEQYF. The CDR3 DNA sequence: TGTGCCATCATAAACAGGGGCTTAGGTCCGTACGAGCAGTACTTC.